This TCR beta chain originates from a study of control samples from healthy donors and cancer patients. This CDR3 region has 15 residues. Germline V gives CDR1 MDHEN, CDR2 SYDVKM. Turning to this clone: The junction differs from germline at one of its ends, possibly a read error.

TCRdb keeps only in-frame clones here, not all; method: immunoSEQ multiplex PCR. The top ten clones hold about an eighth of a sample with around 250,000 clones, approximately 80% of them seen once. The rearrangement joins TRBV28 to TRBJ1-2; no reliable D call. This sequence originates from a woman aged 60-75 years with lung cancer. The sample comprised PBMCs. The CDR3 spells CASSLLRAHGYGNTF. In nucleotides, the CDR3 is TGTGCCAGCAGTTTACTTCGGGCTCATGGCTATGGCAACACCTTC.